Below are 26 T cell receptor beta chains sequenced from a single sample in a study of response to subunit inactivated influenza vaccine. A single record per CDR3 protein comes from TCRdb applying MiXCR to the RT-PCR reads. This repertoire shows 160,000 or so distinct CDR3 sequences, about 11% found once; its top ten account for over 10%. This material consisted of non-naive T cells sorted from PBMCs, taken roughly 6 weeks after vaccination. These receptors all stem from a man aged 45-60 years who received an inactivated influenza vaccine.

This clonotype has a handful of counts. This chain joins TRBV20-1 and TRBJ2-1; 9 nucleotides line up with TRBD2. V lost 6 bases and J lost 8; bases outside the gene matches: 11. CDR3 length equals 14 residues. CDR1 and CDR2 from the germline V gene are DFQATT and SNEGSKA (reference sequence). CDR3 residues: CSAEWGSGSDEQFF. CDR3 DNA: TGCAGTGCCGAGTGGGGTAGCGGGAGTGATGAGCAGTTCTTC.

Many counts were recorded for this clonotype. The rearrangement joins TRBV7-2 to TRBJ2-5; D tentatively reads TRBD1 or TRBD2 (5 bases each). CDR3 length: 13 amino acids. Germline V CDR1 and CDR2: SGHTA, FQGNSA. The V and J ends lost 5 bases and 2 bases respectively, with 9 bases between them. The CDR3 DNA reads TGTGCCAGCAGCCTGGGACCGCAAGAGACCCAGTACTTC. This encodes CASSLGPQETQYF. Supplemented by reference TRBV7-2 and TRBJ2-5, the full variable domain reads GAGVSQSPSNKVTEKGKDVELRCDPISGHTALYWYRQSLGQGLEFLIYFQGNSAPDKSGLPSDRFSAERTGGSVSTLTIQRTQQEDSAVYLCASSLGPQETQYFGPGTRLLVL.

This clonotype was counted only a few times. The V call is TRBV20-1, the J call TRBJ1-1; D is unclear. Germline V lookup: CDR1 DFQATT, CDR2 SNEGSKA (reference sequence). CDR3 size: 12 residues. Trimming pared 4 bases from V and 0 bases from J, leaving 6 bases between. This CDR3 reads CSAKRMNTEAFF. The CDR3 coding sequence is TGCAGTGCTAAGCGAATGAACACTGAAGCTTTCTTT.

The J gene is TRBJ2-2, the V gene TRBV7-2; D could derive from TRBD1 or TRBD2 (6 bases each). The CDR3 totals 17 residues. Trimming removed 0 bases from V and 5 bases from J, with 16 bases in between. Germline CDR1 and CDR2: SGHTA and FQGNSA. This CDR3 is CASSLAGGPGSTGELFF. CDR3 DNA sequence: TGTGCCAGCAGCTTAGCGGGGGGCCCTGGGTCGACCGGGGAGCTGTTTTTT.

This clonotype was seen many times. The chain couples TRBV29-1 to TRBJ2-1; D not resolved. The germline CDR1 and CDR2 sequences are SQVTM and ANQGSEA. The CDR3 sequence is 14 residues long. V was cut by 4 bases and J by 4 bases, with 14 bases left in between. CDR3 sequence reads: CSVVVGRSYNEQFF. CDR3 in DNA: TGCAGCGTTGTGGTGGGCCGGAGTTACAATGAGCAGTTCTTC.

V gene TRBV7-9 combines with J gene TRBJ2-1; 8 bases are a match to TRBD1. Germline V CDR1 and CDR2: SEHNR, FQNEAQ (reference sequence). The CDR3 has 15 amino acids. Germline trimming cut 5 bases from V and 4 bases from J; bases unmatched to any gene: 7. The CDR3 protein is CASSHRDRPYNEQFF. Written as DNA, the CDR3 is TGTGCCAGCAGCCATCGGGACAGGCCATACAATGAGCAGTTCTTC.

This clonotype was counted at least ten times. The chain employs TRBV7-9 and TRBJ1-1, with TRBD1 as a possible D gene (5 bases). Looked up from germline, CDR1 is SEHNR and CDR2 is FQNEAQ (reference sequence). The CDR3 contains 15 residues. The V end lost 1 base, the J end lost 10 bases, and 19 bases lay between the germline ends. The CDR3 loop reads CASSLENSGTGGAFF. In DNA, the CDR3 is TGTGCCAGCAGCTTAGAAAACTCCGGGACTGGTGGAGCTTTCTTT.

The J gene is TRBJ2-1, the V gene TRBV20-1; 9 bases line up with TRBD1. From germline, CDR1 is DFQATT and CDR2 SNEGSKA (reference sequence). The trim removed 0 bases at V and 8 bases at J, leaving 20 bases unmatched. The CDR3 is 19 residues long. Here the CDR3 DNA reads TGCAGTGCTAGAGATTCGGGGACAGGGATGTATCTGGCGAGGGATGAGCAGTTCTTC. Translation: CSARDSGTGMYLARDEQFF.

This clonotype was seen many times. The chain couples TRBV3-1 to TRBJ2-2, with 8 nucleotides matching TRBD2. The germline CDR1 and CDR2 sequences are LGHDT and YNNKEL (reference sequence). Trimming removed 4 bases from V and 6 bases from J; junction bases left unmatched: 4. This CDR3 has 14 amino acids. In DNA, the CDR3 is TGTGCCAGCAGCCTACATAGCGGGGCCGGGGAGCTGTTTTTT. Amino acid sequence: CASSLHSGAGELFF.

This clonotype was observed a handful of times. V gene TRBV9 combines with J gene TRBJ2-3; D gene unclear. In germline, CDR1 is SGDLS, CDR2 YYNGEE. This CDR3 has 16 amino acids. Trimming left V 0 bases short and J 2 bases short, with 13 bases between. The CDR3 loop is CASSVASRFDTDTQYF. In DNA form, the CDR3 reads TGTGCCAGCAGCGTAGCGTCCAGGTTCGACACAGATACGCAGTATTTT.

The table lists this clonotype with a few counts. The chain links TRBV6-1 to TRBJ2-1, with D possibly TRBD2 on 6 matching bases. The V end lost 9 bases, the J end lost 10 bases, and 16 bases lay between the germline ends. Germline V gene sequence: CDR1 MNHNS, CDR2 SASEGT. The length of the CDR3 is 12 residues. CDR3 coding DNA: TGTGCCAGAAGTTCACCGGCGGGGGAGCAGTTCTTC. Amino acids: CARSSPAGEQFF.

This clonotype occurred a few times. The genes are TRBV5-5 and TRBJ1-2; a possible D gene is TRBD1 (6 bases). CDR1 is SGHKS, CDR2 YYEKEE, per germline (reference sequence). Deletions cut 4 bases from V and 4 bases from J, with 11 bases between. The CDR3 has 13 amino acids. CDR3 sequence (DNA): TGTGCCAGCAGCCCACCGACAGGCTATGGCTACACCTTC. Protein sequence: CASSPPTGYGYTF.

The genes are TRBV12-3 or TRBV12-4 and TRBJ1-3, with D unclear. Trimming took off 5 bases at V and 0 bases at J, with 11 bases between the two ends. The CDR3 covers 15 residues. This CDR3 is CASSPDAVSGNTIYF. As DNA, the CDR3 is TGTGCCAGCAGTCCGGACGCCGTCTCTGGAAACACCATATATTTT.

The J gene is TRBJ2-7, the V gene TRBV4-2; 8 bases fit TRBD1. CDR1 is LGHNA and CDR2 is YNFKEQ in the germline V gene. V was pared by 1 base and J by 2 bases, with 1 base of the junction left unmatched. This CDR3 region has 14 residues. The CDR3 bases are TGTGCCAGCAGCCAAGCGGACAGGGCCTACGAGCAGTACTTC. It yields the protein CASSQADRAYEQYF.

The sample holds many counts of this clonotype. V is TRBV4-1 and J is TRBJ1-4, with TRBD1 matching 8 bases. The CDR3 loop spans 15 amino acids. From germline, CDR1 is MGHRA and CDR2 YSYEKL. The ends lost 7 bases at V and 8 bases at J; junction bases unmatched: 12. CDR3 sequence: CASTISGTGTEKLFF. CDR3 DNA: TGCGCCAGCACGATATCCGGGACAGGCACCGAAAAACTGTTTTTT.

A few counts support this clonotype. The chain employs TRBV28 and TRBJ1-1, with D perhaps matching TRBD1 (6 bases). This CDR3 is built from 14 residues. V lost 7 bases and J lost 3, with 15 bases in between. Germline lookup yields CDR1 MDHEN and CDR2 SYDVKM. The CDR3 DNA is TGTGCCAGCACCCTCGGGGGGCGGGACACTGAAGCTTTCTTT. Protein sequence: CASTLGGRDTEAFF.

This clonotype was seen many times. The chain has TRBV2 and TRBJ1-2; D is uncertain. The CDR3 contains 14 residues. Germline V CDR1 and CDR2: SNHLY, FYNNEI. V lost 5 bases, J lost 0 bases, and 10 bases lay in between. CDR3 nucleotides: TGTGCCAGCAGTAAGGACCCCTCTAACTATGGCTACACCTTC. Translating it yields CASSKDPSNYGYTF. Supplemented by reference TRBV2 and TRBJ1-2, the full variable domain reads EPEVTQTPSHQVTQMGQEVILRCVPISNHLYFYWYRQILGQKVEFLVSFYNNEISEKSEIFDDQFSVERPDGSNFTLKIRSTKLEDSAMYFCASSKDPSNYGYTFGSGTRLTVV.

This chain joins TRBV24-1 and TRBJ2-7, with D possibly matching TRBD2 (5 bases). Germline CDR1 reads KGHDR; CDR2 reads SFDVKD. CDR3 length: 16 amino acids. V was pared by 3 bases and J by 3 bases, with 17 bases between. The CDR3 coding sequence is TGTGCCACCAGTGATCCCCGGACTGGAAGAAGCTACGAGCAGTACTTC. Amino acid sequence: CATSDPRTGRSYEQYF.

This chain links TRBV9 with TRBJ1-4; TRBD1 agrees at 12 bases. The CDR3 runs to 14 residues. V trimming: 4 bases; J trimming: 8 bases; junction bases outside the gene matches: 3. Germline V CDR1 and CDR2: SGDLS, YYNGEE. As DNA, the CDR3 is TGTGCCAGCAGCCGGGACAGGGGGCGAGAAAAACTGTTTTTT. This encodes CASSRDRGREKLFF.

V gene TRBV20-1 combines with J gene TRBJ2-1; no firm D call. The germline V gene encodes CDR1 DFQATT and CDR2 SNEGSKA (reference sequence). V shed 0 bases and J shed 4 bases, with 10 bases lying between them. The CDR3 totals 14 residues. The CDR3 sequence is CSARDLSDYNEQFF. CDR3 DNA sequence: TGCAGTGCTAGAGATCTAAGCGATTACAATGAGCAGTTCTTC.

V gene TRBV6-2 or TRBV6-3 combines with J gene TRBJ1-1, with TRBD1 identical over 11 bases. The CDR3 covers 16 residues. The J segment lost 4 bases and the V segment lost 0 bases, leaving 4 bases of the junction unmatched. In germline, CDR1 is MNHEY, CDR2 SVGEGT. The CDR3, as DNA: TGTGCCAGCAGTTACTCGGTCGGACAGGGGGCCACTGAAGCTTTCTTT. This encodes CASSYSVGQGATEAFF.

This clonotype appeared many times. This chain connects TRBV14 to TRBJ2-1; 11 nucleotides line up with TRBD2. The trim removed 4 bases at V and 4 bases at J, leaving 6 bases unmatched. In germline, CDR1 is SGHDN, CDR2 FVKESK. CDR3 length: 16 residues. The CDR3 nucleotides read TGTGCCAGCAGCCCGCCGGGACTAGCGGCTTACAATGAGCAGTTCTTC. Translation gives CASSPPGLAAYNEQFF.

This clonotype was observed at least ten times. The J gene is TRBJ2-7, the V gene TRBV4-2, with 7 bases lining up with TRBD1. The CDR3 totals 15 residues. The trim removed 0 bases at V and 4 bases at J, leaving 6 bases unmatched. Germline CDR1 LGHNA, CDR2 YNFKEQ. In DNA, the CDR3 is TGTGCCAGCAGCCAAGATCCAACAGGGGAATACGAGCAGTACTTC. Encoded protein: CASSQDPTGEYEQYF.

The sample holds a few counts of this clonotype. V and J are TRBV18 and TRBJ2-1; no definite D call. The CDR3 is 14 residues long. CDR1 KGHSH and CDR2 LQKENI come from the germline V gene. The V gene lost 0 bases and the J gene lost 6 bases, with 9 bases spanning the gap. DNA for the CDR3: TGTGCCAGCTCACCACCGTCGGGCACCAATGAGCAGTTCTTC. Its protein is CASSPPSGTNEQFF.

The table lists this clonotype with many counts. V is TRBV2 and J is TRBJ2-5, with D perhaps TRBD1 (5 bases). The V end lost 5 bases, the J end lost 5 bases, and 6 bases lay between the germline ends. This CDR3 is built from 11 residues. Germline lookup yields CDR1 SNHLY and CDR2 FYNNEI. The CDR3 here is CASSYRETQYF. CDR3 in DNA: TGTGCCAGCAGTTACAGGGAGACCCAGTACTTC.

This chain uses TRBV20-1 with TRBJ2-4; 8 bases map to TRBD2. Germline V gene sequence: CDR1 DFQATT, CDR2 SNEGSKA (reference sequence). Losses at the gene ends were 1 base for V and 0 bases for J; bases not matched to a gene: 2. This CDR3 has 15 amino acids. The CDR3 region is CSARARGVAKNIQYF. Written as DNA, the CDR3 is TGCAGTGCTAGAGCGCGGGGGGTAGCCAAAAACATTCAGTACTTC.